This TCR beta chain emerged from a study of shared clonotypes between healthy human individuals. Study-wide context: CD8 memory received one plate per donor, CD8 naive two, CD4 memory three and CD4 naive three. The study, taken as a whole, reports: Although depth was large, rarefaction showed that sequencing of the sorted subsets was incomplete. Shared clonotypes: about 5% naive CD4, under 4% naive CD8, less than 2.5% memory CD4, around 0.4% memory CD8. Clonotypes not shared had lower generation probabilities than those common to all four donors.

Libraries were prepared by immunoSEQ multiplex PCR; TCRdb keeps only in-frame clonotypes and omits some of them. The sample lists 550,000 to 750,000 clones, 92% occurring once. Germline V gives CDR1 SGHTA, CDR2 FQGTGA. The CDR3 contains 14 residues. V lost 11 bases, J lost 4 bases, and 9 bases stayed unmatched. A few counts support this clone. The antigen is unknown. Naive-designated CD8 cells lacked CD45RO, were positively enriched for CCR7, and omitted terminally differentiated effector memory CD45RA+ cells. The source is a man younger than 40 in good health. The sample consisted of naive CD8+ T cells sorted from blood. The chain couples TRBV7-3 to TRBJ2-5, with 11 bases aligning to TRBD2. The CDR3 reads CAGHSGRVGETQYF. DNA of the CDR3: TGTGCCGGACATAGCGGGAGGGTGGGAGAGACCCAGTACTTC. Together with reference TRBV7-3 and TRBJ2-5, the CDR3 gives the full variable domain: GAGVSQTPSNKVTEKGKYVELRCDPISGHTALYWYRQSLGQGPEFLIYFQGTGAADDSGLPNDRFFAVRPEGSVSTLKIQRTERGDSAVYLCAGHSGRVGETQYFGPGTRLLVL.